This T cell receptor (beta chain) is from a study of metastatic and nonmetastatic thyroid tumors. Turning to the study itself: Both malignant and benign thyroid patients supplied peripheral blood and tumor or nodule tissue samples, across which the repertoires of these patients were then compared.

The table lists this clone with many counts. TCRdb reassembled clones from the PCR reads with MiXCR. The sample has some 52,000 clones; approximately 19% are singletons. This CDR3 has 12 amino acids. CDR1 is SQVTM and CDR2 is ANQGSEA in the germline V gene. V dropped 7 bases and J dropped 2 bases, with 11 bases sitting between them. No patient received treatment before thyroid surgery. The origin of this receptor is a female donor with papillary thyroid cancer or a benign thyroid nodule (not recorded which). Some clones in this sample may be carry-over from other donors' samples. The sample comprised blood. The rearrangement links TRBV29-1 to TRBJ2-5; a weak D match, TRBD1 (6 bases). The CDR3 sequence is CSAGQSQETQYF. CDR3 DNA: TGCAGCGCTGGACAGAGTCAAGAGACCCAGTACTTC.